This passage covers 10 T cell receptor beta chains from one sample sequenced in a study of human T cells and chemical hapten exposure. Time point indicated: pre-sensitization, week 0. Treatment described: therapeutic diphenylcyclopropenone sensitization with weekly scalp DPC. TCRdb recomputed calls from the RACE reads with MiXCR, one row per CDR3 protein. Among about 80,000 distinct CDR3 sequences, approximately 14% were seen once, and the ten largest hold over 3.5%. The sequencing here drew on whole blood, taken in connection with sensitization to the hapten diphenylcyclopropenone (DPC). These receptors were collected from a woman in her fifties or sixties with alopecia areata. Some clones in this sample may be carry-over from other donors' samples.

This clonotype was recorded a few times. The chain links TRBV9 to TRBJ2-7; no reliable D call. Deletions cut 4 bases from V and 2 bases from J, with 16 bases between. CDR1 and CDR2 (germline): SGDLS, YYNGEE. The length of the CDR3 is 15 residues. Here the CDR3 reads CASSPDGKNPYEQYF. The CDR3 DNA is TGTGCCAGCAGCCCCGACGGTAAGAATCCCTACGAGCAGTACTTC. Complete variable domain (other parts from reference TRBV9 and TRBJ2-7): DSGVTQTPKHLITATGQRVTLRCSPRSGDLSVYWYQQSLDQGLQFLIQYYNGEERAKGNILERFSAQQFPDLHSELNLSSLELGDSALYFCASSPDGKNPYEQYFGPGTRLTVT.

This clonotype was recorded a few times. The V gene is TRBV20-1, the J gene TRBJ1-1; D is possibly TRBD1 (5 bases). Between the trimmed V and J ends, which lost 6 bases and 5 bases, there was a span of 16 bases. CDR1 is DFQATT and CDR2 is SNEGSKA in the germline V gene (reference sequence). The CDR3 consists of 13 residues. This CDR3 is CSAFGGLGTEAFF. The CDR3, as DNA: TGCAGTGCCTTTGGGGGACTTGGGACTGAAGCTTTCTTT.

This clonotype turned up a few times. The V and J genes are TRBV12-3 or TRBV12-4 and TRBJ1-1; D ambiguous. This CDR3 spans 12 amino acids. Trimming took off 6 bases at V and 1 base at J, with 6 bases between the two ends. This CDR3 is CASRSANTEAFF. As DNA, the CDR3 is TGTGCCAGCAGGTCAGCGAACACTGAAGCTTTCTTT.

V and J are TRBV29-1 and TRBJ2-1; weak D call: TRBD2 (7 bases). This CDR3 has 12 amino acids. CDR1 SQVTM and CDR2 ANQGSEA come from the germline V gene. With 8 bases removed from V and 8 bases from J, the gap between germline ends came to 16 bases. For the CDR3, the DNA is TGCAGCCAGCGTCGGGGGGCGGATGAGCAGTTCTTC. Translation: CSQRRGADEQFF.

This clonotype was recorded many times. J is TRBJ1-1 and V is TRBV14, with 9 nucleotides matching TRBD1. Per germline, CDR1 SGHDN and CDR2 FVKESK. The CDR3 covers 15 residues. The V and J ends lost 6 bases and 0 bases, in that order; junction bases with no gene match: 5. CDR3: CASRKGQGMNTEAFF. The CDR3, as DNA: TGTGCCAGCAGGAAGGGACAGGGAATGAACACTGAAGCTTTCTTT. Full variable domain (missing parts from reference TRBV14 and TRBJ1-1): EAGVTQFPSHSVIEKGQTVTLRCDPISGHDNLYWYRRVMGKEIKFLLHFVKESKQDESGMPNNRFLAERTGGTYSTLKVQPAELEDSGVYFCASRKGQGMNTEAFFGQGTRLTVV.

In DNA form, the CDR3 reads TGTGCCATCGAAAGTGGGGAGCTGTTTTTT. Protein sequence: CAIESGELFF. The chain couples TRBV10-3 to TRBJ2-2, with D unresolved. Deletions cut 8 bases from V and 8 bases from J, with 6 bases between. Germline CDR1 is ENHRY and CDR2 is SYGVKD. The CDR3 runs to 10 residues.

This clonotype was counted many times. The gene calls are TRBV12-3 or TRBV12-4 and TRBJ2-5; no firm D call. The CDR3 extends over 12 amino acids. The ends were cut back, 5 bases at V and 4 bases at J, with 8 bases in the middle. The CDR3 reads CASSPSRETQYF. In DNA, the CDR3 is TGTGCCAGCAGTCCTTCGCGAGAGACCCAGTACTTC.

The genes are TRBV10-3 and TRBJ2-7, with a tentative D call TRBD2 (6 bases). The germline V gene encodes CDR1 ENHRY and CDR2 SYGVKD. Trimming stripped 8 bases from V and 4 bases from J, with 15 bases between. This CDR3 contains 13 residues. CDR3 residues: CAICRGGEYEQYF. CDR3 nucleotide sequence: TGTGCCATCTGTAGGGGAGGTGAATACGAGCAGTACTTC.

This clonotype appeared a few times. The V call is TRBV29-1, the J call TRBJ2-1; 10 positions agree with TRBD2. Germline values: CDR1 SQVTM, CDR2 ANQGSEA. V was pared by 4 bases and J by 7 bases, with 4 bases of the junction left unmatched. This CDR3 comprises 13 residues. In DNA, the CDR3 is TGCAGCGTTGCTAGCGGGAGCTTGAATGAGCAGTTCTTC. Its translation is CSVASGSLNEQFF.

The gene calls are TRBV5-4 and TRBJ2-3; TRBD1 agrees at 12 bases. Trimming at V came to 0 bases and at J to 8 bases, leaving 7 bases not matched to a gene. The CDR3 totals 16 residues. CDR1 SGHNT and CDR2 YYREEE come from the germline V gene (reference sequence). DNA for the CDR3: TGTGCCAGCAGCTTGGCAGGGACAGGGGGCGAAGGTACGCAGTATTTT. It translates to CASSLAGTGGEGTQYF.